This TCR beta chain stems from a study of vaccination effects on CD4 cells after COVID-19 (dated by TCRdb to the early 2020s). About the investigation overall: Two doses of either the BNT162b2 or the mRNA-1273 mRNA SARS-CoV-2 vaccine were administered to participants. The study compared SARS-CoV-2 spike-specific CD4+ TCR repertoires before and after mRNA vaccination in COVID-19 convalescent patients and infection-naive vaccine recipients. Altogether, around eleven COVID-19 convalescent patients and a few SARS-CoV-2-naive healthy vaccine recipients made up the full study. The Oncomine TCR Beta short-read assay on an Illumina iSeq 100 was used to sequence cultures from other donors in the study.

Preparation of the library involved the immunoSEQ multiplex PCR assay. DNA from the cultured and isolated CD4+ T cells underwent TCR beta CDR3 sequencing. Per the source publication's procedure: Non-productive TCR sequences were discarded, and reads were trimmed to the CDR3 region, with only CDR3s of 7 or more amino acids retained. Antigen-specific clonotypes were identified using the MANAFEST web app by comparison of expansion in peptide wells against reference cultures. For clones to be considered positive, expansion at FDR<0.05 versus reference and all other wells, an odds ratio above 5, and a frequency above 0.1% in two replicate wells were required. Cross-reactive clonotypes were defined as significantly expanded in SARS-CoV-2 spike wells and in at least one common cold coronavirus spike condition. CDR3 similarity was assessed by Levenshtein distance using the stringdist R package, and unrooted trees were constructed with ape in R 3.6.1. What TCRdb holds here is the immuneACCESS table cut down to in-frame rearrangements. Part of the clones is not present; checked against another copy, under half of the missing clones reflect an unresolved V gene, and the others are unexplained. V and J calls and clone size come straight from that table; D and trimming were deduced from the DNA. Here the sample has around 13,000 clones; 76% occur a single time. Less than 30% of the sample comes from the top ten.

Points the paper makes about the study in general: Among healthy vaccine recipients, nearly all vaccine-induced clones were SARS-CoV-2 mono-reactive, and only 1 of 255 was cross-reactive with common cold coronaviruses. Limitations of the study were the small number of convalescent patients and the absence of early post-infection timepoints. Clones induced by infection and clones induced by vaccination both contracted markedly at late timepoints after vaccination, which fits with T cell responses waning over time.

CDR3 length: 14 amino acids, cysteine to phenylalanine. Only the CDR3 part of the read is kept: 42 bases, read in frame from the first base. Cut back by 6 bases and 7 bases, the V and J ends lie 18 bases apart. CDR1 and CDR2, per the germline V gene, are MNHEY and SVGAGI. In regard to this clone: Its antigen has not been determined. No much larger clone is present one base from it, and per-base qualities are unavailable.

To identify antigen-specific CD4+ T cell clonotypes by their expansion, the ViraFEST assay first stimulated PBMC with viral peptide pools and then applied TCR sequencing. After more than 9 days of culture, CD4+ T cells were isolated with the EasySep CD4+ T cell isolation kit. The absence of prior SARS-CoV-2 infection in healthy vaccine recipients was confirmed by negative nucleocapsid antibodies before and after vaccination. Each well held fewer than 2.5 million PBMC cultured in IMDM containing approximately 5.3% human AB serum, around 9.3 IU/ml IL-2 and gentamicin, along with around 11 ug/ml peptides. On days 3 and 7, half of the culture medium was replaced with fresh IL-2-containing medium. Unless noted otherwise, every peptide stimulation condition was grown in triplicate wells. Using Ficoll-Paque Plus gradient centrifugation, PBMC were separated from whole blood and then either used fresh or cryopreserved at -140C. The spike proteins of SARS-CoV-2 and of the common cold coronaviruses HCoV-NL63, HCoV-OC43 and HCoV-229E were spanned by overlapping peptide pools. The QIAamp micro DNA kit was used to extract genomic DNA from the cultured CD4+ T cells.

The chain joins TRBV6-5 to TRBJ1-2; matching of 6 bases hints at TRBD1 as the D gene. This clonotype originated in a human donor who received a COVID-19 vaccine. Here the sequenced sample was CD4+ T cells from PBMCs cultured with HCoV-229E spike peptides, taken before COVID-19 vaccination. The intended sense of this specimen's cell subset or site label: HCoV-229E spike overlapping peptide pool stimulation. The encoded CDR3 is CASRSTGGQGGYTF. Here is the DNA: TGTGCCAGCAGGTCCACGGGGGGCCAAGGTGGCTACACCTTC.